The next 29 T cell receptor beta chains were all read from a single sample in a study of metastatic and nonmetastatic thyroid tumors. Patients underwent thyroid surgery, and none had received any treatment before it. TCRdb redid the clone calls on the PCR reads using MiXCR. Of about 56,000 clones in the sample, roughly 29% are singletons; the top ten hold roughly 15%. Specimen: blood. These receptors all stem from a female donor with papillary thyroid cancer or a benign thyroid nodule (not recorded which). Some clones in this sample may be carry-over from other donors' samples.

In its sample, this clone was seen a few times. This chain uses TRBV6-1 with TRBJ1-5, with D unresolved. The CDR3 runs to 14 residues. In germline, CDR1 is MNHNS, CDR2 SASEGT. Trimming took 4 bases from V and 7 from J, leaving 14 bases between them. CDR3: CASSGSWGYQPQHF. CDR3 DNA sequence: TGTGCCAGCAGTGGATCCTGGGGATACCAGCCCCAGCATTTT.

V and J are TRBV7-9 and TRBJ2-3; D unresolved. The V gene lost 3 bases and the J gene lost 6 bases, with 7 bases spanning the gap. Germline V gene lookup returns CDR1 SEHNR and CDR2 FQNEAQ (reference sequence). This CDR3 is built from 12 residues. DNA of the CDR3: TGTGCCAGCAGCTTCGACACGGATACGCAGTATTTT. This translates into CASSFDTDTQYF.

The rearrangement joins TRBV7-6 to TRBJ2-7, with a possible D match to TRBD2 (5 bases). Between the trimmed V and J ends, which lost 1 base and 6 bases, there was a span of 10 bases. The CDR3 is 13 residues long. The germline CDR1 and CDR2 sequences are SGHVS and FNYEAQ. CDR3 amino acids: CASSLVGEGEQYF. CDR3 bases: TGTGCCAGCAGCTTAGTGGGAGAAGGCGAGCAGTACTTC.

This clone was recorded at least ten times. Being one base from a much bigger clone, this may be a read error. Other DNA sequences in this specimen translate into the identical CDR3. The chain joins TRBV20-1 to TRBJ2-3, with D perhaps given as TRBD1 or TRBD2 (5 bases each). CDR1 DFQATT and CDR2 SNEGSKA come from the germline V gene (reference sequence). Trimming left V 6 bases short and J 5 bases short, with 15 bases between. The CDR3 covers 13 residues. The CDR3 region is CSASTGPQDTQYF. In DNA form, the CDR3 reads TGCAGTGCCTCGACGGGGCCGCAAGATACGCAGTATTTT.

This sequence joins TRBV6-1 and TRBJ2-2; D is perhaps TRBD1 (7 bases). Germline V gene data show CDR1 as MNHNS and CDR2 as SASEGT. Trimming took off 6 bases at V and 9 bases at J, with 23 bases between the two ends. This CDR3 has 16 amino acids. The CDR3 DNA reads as TGTGCCAGCAGAGGAGGGACAGCCCAGAGGACCTGGGAGCTGTTTTTT. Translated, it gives CASRGGTAQRTWELFF.

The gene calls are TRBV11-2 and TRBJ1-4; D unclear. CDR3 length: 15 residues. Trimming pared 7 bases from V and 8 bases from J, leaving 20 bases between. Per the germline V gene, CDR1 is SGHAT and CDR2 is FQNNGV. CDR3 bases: TGTGCCAGCAAAATAGGACCCGCTAGTGGAGAAAAACTGTTTTTT. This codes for CASKIGPASGEKLFF.

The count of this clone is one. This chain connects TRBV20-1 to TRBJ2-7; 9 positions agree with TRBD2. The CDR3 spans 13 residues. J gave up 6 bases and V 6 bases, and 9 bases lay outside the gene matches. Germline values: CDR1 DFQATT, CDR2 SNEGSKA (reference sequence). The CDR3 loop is CSAPGTSWVEQYF. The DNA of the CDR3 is TGCAGTGCCCCCGGGACTAGCTGGGTCGAGCAGTACTTC.

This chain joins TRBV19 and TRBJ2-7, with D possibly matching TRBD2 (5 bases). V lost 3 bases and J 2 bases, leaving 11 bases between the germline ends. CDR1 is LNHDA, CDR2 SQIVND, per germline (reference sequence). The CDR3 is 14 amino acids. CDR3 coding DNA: TGTGCCAGTAGTATCGCGAGCGGCCCCTACGAGCAGTACTTC. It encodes CASSIASGPYEQYF.

CDR3 sequence: CAWSRLAGSNTGELFF. The CDR3 DNA is TGTGCCTGGAGTAGACTAGCGGGGTCGAACACCGGGGAGCTGTTTTTT. The gene calls are TRBV30 and TRBJ2-2; 11 bases are shared with TRBD2. With 2 bases clipped from V and 0 bases from J, the junction kept 2 bases outside the gene matches. CDR1 GTSNPN and CDR2 SVGIG come from the germline V gene (reference sequence). This CDR3 has 16 amino acids.

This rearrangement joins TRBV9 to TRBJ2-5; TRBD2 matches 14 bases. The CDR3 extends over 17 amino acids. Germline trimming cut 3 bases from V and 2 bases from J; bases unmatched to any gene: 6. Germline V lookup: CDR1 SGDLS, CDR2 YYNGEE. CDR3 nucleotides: TGTGCCAGCAGCGCGGGACTAGCGGGAGCAGGGCAAGAGACCCAGTACTTC. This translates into CASSAGLAGAGQETQYF.

The CDR3 reads CASSLGRGDLEQYF. Here the CDR3 DNA reads TGTGCCAGCAGTTTAGGCAGGGGGGACCTAGAGCAGTACTTC. The chain has TRBV27 and TRBJ2-7; a weak D match, TRBD1 (7 bases). Trimming removed 2 bases at V and 7 bases at J, with 15 bases between. Germline lookup yields CDR1 MNHEY and CDR2 SMNVEV (reference sequence). There are 14 residues in the CDR3.

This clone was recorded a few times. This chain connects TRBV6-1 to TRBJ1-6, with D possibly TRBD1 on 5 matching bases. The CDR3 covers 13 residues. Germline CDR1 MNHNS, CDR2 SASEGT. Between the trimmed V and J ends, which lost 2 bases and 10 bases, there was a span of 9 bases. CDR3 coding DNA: TGTGCCAGCAGTGAACAGGGCCGGTCACCCCTCCACTTT. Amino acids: CASSEQGRSPLHF.

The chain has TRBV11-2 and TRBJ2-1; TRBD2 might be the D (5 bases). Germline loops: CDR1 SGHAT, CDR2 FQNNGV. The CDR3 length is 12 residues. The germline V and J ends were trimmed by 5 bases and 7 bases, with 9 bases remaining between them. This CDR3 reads CASSAPGNEQFF. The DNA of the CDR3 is TGTGCCAGCAGCGCACCGGGAAATGAGCAGTTCTTC.

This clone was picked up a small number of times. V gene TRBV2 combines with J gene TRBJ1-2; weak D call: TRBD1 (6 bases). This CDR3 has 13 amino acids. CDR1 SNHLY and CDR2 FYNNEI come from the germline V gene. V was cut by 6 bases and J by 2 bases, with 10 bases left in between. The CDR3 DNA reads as TGTGCCAGCAGCCCTGGACAGAACTATGGCTACACCTTC. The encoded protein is CASSPGQNYGYTF.

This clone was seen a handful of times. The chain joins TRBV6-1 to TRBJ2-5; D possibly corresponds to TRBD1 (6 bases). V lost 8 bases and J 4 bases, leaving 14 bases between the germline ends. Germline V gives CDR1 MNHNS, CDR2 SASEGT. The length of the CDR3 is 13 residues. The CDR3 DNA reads TGTGCCAGCCAGGGGCAGGGGCGAGAGACCCAGTACTTC. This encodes CASQGQGRETQYF.

In DNA, the CDR3 is TGCAGTGCTATTCGAATGGTTCCAACGGGGAATTACGAGCAGTACTTC. It is translated as CSAIRMVPTGNYEQYF. This sequence joins TRBV20-1 and TRBJ2-7; the D gene is possibly TRBD2 (5 bases). Between the trimmed V and J ends, which lost 4 bases and 4 bases, there was a span of 23 bases. The CDR3 spans 16 residues. Germline-derived CDR1 and CDR2 are DFQATT and SNEGSKA (reference sequence).

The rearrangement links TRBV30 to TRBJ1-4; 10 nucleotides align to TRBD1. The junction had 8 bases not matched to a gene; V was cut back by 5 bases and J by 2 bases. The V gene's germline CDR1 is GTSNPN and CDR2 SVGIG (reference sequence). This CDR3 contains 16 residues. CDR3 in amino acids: CAWVGDRGVTNEKLFF. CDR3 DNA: TGTGCCTGGGTGGGGGACAGGGGAGTCACTAATGAAAAACTGTTTTTT.

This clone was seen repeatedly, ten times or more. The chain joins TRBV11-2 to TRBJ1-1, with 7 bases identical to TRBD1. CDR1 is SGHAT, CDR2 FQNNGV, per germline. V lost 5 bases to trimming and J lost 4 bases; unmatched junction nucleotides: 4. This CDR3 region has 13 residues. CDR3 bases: TGTGCCAGCAGCCCATCAGGGGGCACTGAAGCTTTCTTT. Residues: CASSPSGGTEAFF.

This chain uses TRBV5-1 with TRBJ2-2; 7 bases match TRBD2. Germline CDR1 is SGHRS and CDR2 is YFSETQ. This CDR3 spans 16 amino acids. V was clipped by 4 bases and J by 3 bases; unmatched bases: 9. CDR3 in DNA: TGCGCCAGCAGCCCCCTAGGAGCGGGGTACACCGGGGAGCTGTTTTTT. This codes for CASSPLGAGYTGELFF.

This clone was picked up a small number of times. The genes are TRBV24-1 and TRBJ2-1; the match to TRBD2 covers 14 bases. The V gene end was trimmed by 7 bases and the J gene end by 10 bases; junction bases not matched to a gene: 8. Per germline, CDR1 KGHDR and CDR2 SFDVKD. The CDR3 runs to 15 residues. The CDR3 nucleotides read TGTGCCACCAGATTAGGGACTAGCGGGAGCGACGAGCAGTTCTTC. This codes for CATRLGTSGSDEQFF.

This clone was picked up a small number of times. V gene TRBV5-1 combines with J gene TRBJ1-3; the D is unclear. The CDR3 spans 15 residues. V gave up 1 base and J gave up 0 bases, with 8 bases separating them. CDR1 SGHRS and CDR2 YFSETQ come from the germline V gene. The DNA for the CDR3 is TGCGCCAGCAGCTTGTATTCCGGCTCTGGAAACACCATATATTTT. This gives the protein CASSLYSGSGNTIYF.

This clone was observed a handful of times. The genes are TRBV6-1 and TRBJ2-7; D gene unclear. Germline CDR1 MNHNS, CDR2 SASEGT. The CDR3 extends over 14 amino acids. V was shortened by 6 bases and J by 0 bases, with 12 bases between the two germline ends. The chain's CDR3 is CASRRSGSSYEQYF. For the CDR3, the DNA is TGTGCCAGCAGGAGAAGTGGTAGCTCCTACGAGCAGTACTTC.

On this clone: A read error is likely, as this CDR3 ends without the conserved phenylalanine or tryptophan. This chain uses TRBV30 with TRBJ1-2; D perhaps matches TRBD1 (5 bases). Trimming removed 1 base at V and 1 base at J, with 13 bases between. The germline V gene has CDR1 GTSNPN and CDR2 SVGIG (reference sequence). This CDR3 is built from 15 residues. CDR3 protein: CAWSGRGWDNYGYTL. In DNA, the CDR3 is TGTGCCTGGAGTGGCCGGGGGTGGGATAACTATGGCTACACCCTC.

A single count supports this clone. CDR3 loop: CSAPRIGQETQYF. In nucleotides, the CDR3 is TGCAGTGCTCCCCGTATAGGCCAAGAGACCCAGTACTTC. The V gene is TRBV20-1, the J gene TRBJ2-5; D is undetermined. This CDR3 region has 13 residues. V lost 5 bases, J lost 1 base, and 11 bases lay in between. Germline lookup yields CDR1 DFQATT and CDR2 SNEGSKA (reference sequence).

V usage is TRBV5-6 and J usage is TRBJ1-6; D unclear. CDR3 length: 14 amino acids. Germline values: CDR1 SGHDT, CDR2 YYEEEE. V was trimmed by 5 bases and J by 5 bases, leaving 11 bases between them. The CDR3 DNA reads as TGTGCCAGCAGAGCGGGGTTAGATAATTCACCCCTCCACTTT. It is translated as CASRAGLDNSPLHF.

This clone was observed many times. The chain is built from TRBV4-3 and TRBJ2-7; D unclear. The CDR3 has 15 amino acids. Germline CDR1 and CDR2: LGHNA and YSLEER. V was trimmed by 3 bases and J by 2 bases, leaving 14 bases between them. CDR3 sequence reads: CASSQSIAETYEQYF. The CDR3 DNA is TGCGCCAGCAGCCAGTCAATCGCGGAAACCTACGAGCAGTACTTC.

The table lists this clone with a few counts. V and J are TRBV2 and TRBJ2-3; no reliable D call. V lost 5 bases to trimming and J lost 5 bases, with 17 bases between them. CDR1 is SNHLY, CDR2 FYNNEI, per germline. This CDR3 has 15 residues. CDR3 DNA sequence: TGTGCCAGCAGTCCCGAACACTTCTTGGGAGATACGCAGTATTTT. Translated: CASSPEHFLGDTQYF.

CDR3 nucleotides: TGTGCCAGCAGCTTAGATCTTATTTTAAACACTGAAGCTTTCTTT. Translating it yields CASSLDLILNTEAFF. This sequence joins TRBV11-2 and TRBJ1-1; D gene unclear. CDR1 is SGHAT and CDR2 is FQNNGV in the germline V gene. The CDR3 extends over 15 amino acids. Trimming left V 0 bases short and J 2 bases short, with 10 bases between. The entire variable domain, with the rest obtained from reference TRBV11-2 and TRBJ1-1, is as follows: EAGVAQSPRYKIIEKRQSVAFWCNPISGHATLYWYQQILGQGPKLLIQFQNNGVVDDSQLPKDRFSAERLKGVDSTLKIQPAKLEDSAVYLCASSLDLILNTEAFFGQGTRLTVV.

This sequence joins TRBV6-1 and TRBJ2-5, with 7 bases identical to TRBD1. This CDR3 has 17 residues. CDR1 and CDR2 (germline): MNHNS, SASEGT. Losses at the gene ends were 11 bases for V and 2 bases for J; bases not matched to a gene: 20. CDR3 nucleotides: TGTGCCGCCTCCGCGGCTGTGGACAGGCGAGGACAAGAGACCCAGTACTTC. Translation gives CAASAAVDRRGQETQYF.